This entry lists 22 T cell receptor beta chains sequenced from one sample in a study of memory CD4+ T cells and cytomegalovirus serostatus. Single viable CD3+CD4+CD8-CD45RO+ cells were sorted as the memory CD4+ T cells. Measured with immunoSEQ multiplex PCR; TCRdb has only the in-frame clones, and not every one. The table includes 50,000 to 65,000 clones, roughly 80% detected once. Specimen: memory CD4+ T cells from blood. The receptor set was obtained from an adult in good health and CMV-seronegative.

This clone has ten or more counts. The DNA for the CDR3 is TGTGCCAGCAGTGACGGTGGGTTAGGCAATCAGCCCCAGCATTTT. Its protein product is CASSDGGLGNQPQHF. The chain recombines TRBV6-1 with TRBJ1-5; D ambiguous. V lost 3 bases and J 2 bases, leaving 11 bases between the germline ends. This CDR3 is 15 amino acids long. Germline V gene sequence: CDR1 MNHNS, CDR2 SASEGT.

DNA for the CDR3: TGTGCCAGCAGCTTCAATCGATGGGATCAGCCCCAGCATTTT. It yields the protein CASSFNRWDQPQHF. The chain links TRBV5-8 to TRBJ1-5; no definite D call. The CDR3 is 14 residues long. The V gene lost 2 bases and the J gene lost 5 bases, with 11 bases spanning the gap. Per the germline V gene, CDR1 is SGHTS and CDR2 is YDEGEE.

J is TRBJ2-3 and V is TRBV4-2, with 16 bases matching TRBD2. The length of the CDR3 is 20 residues. The junction had 9 bases not matched to a gene; V was cut back by 0 bases and J by 3 bases. Germline CDR1 reads LGHNA; CDR2 reads YNFKEQ. CDR3 protein: CASSQEGLAGGRLMTDTQYF. CDR3 DNA: TGTGCCAGCAGCCAAGAGGGACTAGCGGGAGGGCGATTGATGACAGATACGCAGTATTTT.

This clone was picked up a small number of times. This chain uses TRBV6-1 with TRBJ1-6, with 8 bases identical to TRBD1. In germline, CDR1 is MNHNS, CDR2 SASEGT. CDR3 length: 14 residues. The V and J ends lost 4 bases and 9 bases, in that order; junction bases with no gene match: 5. Here the CDR3 reads CASSVGDRSSPLHF. CDR3 in DNA: TGTGCCAGCAGTGTAGGGGACAGGAGTTCACCCCTCCACTTT.

V usage is TRBV19 and J usage is TRBJ2-2; weak D call: TRBD2 (6 bases). Looked up from germline, CDR1 is LNHDA and CDR2 is SQIVND (reference sequence). CDR3 length: 15 amino acids. With 5 bases removed from V and 3 bases from J, the gap between germline ends came to 13 bases. The chain's CDR3 is CASSSDGGHTGELFF. The CDR3 DNA sequence: TGTGCCAGTAGTTCCGACGGGGGACACACCGGGGAGCTGTTTTTT.

The chain uses TRBV7-2 and TRBJ2-7, with a possible D match to TRBD1 (5 bases). The CDR3 is made up of 15 amino acids. Germline V gene sequence: CDR1 SGHTA, CDR2 FQGNSA. V dropped 5 bases and J dropped 2 bases, with 16 bases sitting between them. The chain's CDR3 is CASSPTRAGTYEQYF. CDR3 DNA: TGTGCCAGCAGCCCAACCCGGGCAGGGACCTACGAGCAGTACTTC. The full variable domain, with the rest looked up from reference TRBV7-2 and TRBJ2-7, is GAGVSQSPSNKVTEKGKDVELRCDPISGHTALYWYRQSLGQGLEFLIYFQGNSAPDKSGLPSDRFSAERTGGSVSTLTIQRTQQEDSAVYLCASSPTRAGTYEQYFGPGTRLTVT.

The rearrangement joins TRBV7-2 to TRBJ2-3, with D uncertain. There are 14 residues in the CDR3. Trimming stripped 1 base from V and 2 bases from J, with 7 bases between. Per germline, CDR1 SGHTA and CDR2 FQGNSA. As DNA, the CDR3 is TGTGCCAGCAGCTTAGAGGTTCTCACAGATACGCAGTATTTT. Translation gives CASSLEVLTDTQYF. The variable domain in full, with the rest retrieved from reference TRBV7-2 and TRBJ2-3, is GAGVSQSPSNKVTEKGKDVELRCDPISGHTALYWYRQSLGQGLEFLIYFQGNSAPDKSGLPSDRFSAERTGGSVSTLTIQRTQQEDSAVYLCASSLEVLTDTQYFGPGTRLTVL.

The V call is TRBV30, the J call TRBJ2-3, with D uncertain. The CDR3 contains 12 residues. Trimming took off 0 bases at V and 4 bases at J, with 5 bases between the two ends. Germline V CDR1 and CDR2: GTSNPN, SVGIG (reference sequence). The CDR3 nucleotides are TGTGCCTGGAGTGTCCCACCAGATACGCAGTATTTT. Its translation: CAWSVPPDTQYF.

This clone came up a few times. V is TRBV14 and J is TRBJ1-6; D is uncertain. The CDR3 length is 13 residues. The V end lost 4 bases, the J end lost 7 bases, and 8 bases lay between the germline ends. CDR1 SGHDN and CDR2 FVKESK come from the germline V gene. CDR3 bases: TGTGCCAGCAGCCTCGGGATAAATTCACCCCTCCACTTT. Translated, it gives CASSLGINSPLHF.

CDR3 region: CSARPRGDRDADTQYF. The CDR3 DNA is TGCAGCGCACGTCCTAGGGGGGACAGGGATGCAGATACGCAGTATTTT. This chain links TRBV29-1 with TRBJ2-3; 9 bases are a match to TRBD1. The junction had 15 bases not matched to a gene; V was cut back by 7 bases and J by 4 bases. The CDR3 loop spans 16 amino acids. The V gene's germline CDR1 is SQVTM and CDR2 ANQGSEA.

There are a few counts of this clone. The chain has TRBV7-3 and TRBJ1-6; maybe TRBD1 (6 bases). Germline CDR1 reads SGHTA; CDR2 reads FQGTGA. The ends were cut back, 5 bases at V and 7 bases at J, with 15 bases in the middle. CDR3 size: 15 residues. The CDR3 DNA follows: TGTGCCAGCAGCCCTACAGGGAGAGGAAATTCACCCCTCCACTTT. This translates into CASSPTGRGNSPLHF.

This clone was counted only a few times. The rearrangement uses TRBV30 and TRBJ1-2; D unclear. Trimming took 1 base from V and 3 from J, leaving 9 bases between them. CDR1 is GTSNPN and CDR2 is SVGIG in the germline V gene (reference sequence). The CDR3 consists of 13 residues. The CDR3 bases are TGTGCCTGGAGTGGAGGCAGGCACTATGGCTACACCTTC. Translating gives CAWSGGRHYGYTF.

The chain employs TRBV30 and TRBJ1-2; 8 bases are shared with TRBD1. CDR1 is GTSNPN and CDR2 is SVGIG in the germline V gene (reference sequence). The CDR3 runs 13 residues. J gave up 4 bases and V 5 bases, and 6 bases lay outside the gene matches. CDR3 in DNA: TGTGCCTGGGCCCGACAGGGGCTCTATGGCTACACCTTC. Encoded protein: CAWARQGLYGYTF. Full variable domain (rest looked up from reference TRBV30 and TRBJ1-2): SQTIHQWPATLVQPVGSPLSLECTVEGTSNPNLYWYRQAAGRGLQLLFYSVGIGQISSEVPQNLSASRPQDRQFILSSKKLLLSDSGFYLCAWARQGLYGYTFGSGTRLTVV.

The chain carries TRBV19 and TRBJ2-1; 8 nucleotides line up with TRBD1. The CDR3 is made up of 15 amino acids. Germline values: CDR1 LNHDA, CDR2 SQIVND (reference sequence). Unmatched junction bases numbered 10, after V lost 8 bases and J lost 4 bases. DNA for the CDR3: TGTGCCAGTTTACGCACAGGGGGACAGTACAATGAGCAGTTCTTC. It yields the protein CASLRTGGQYNEQFF.

J is TRBJ2-1 and V is TRBV7-3; no clear D gene. The CDR3 loop spans 15 amino acids. The germline CDR1 and CDR2 sequences are SGHTA and FQGTGA. Between the trimmed V and J ends, which lost 2 bases and 0 bases, there was a span of 8 bases. As DNA, the CDR3 is TGTGCCAGCAGCTTAGGGGTAAGCTCCTACAATGAGCAGTTCTTC. Translating gives CASSLGVSSYNEQFF.

This chain links TRBV7-9 with TRBJ2-1; D is perhaps TRBD1 (6 bases). Trimming pared 5 bases from V and 4 bases from J, leaving 15 bases between. This CDR3 is built from 15 residues. CDR1 SEHNR and CDR2 FQNEAQ come from the germline V gene (reference sequence). The CDR3 DNA sequence: TGTGCCAGCAGCAAACAGGGAAGGAAATACAATGAGCAGTTCTTC. Its protein is CASSKQGRKYNEQFF.

The rearrangement uses TRBV19 and TRBJ2-7, with D unresolved. In germline, CDR1 is LNHDA, CDR2 SQIVND (reference sequence). This CDR3 region has 16 residues. V was clipped by 2 bases and J by 0 bases, with 14 bases between them. CDR3 protein: CASSIRKDPFSYEQYF. The DNA of the CDR3 is TGTGCCAGTAGTATAAGGAAGGATCCCTTCTCCTACGAGCAGTACTTC. The variable domain in full, with the rest retrieved from reference TRBV19 and TRBJ2-7, is DGGITQSPKYLFRKEGQNVTLSCEQNLNHDAMYWYRQDPGQGLRLIYYSQIVNDFQKGDIAEGYSVSREKKESFPLTVTSAQKNPTAFYLCASSIRKDPFSYEQYFGPGTRLTVT.

CDR3 nucleotides: TGTGCCAGCAGTTTATGGAGCGGGAGTTCCTACAATGAGCAGTTCTTC. Translating gives CASSLWSGSSYNEQFF. The chain combines TRBV28 with TRBJ2-1, with 8 positions matching TRBD2. This CDR3 spans 16 amino acids. V gave up 0 bases and J gave up 1 base; unmatched junction bases: 2. The germline V gene encodes CDR1 MDHEN and CDR2 SYDVKM.

The V gene is TRBV18, the J gene TRBJ2-3, with D perhaps matching TRBD1 (5 bases). The CDR3 is 16 residues long. V was clipped by 0 bases and J by 6 bases, with 16 bases between them. Germline V gene lookup returns CDR1 KGHSH and CDR2 LQKENI. DNA for the CDR3: TGTGCCAGCTCACCACCAAGGGGATCATCAGGGGATACGCAGTATTTT. Translation: CASSPPRGSSGDTQYF.

The chain carries TRBV11-2 and TRBJ2-7; no clear D gene. Between the trimmed V and J ends, which lost 5 bases and 5 bases, there was a span of 16 bases. The CDR3 consists of 14 residues. Germline-derived CDR1 and CDR2 are SGHAT and FQNNGV. The CDR3 coding sequence is TGTGCCAGCAGCATACGACAAGGAAGAGACGAGCAGTACTTC. It translates to CASSIRQGRDEQYF.

The V call is TRBV10-2, the J call TRBJ2-7, with TRBD2 identical over 10 bases. After removal of 8 bases from V and 4 bases from J, the junction contained 17 bases not matched to a gene. CDR3 length: 17 residues. CDR1 is WSHSY, CDR2 SAAADI, per germline. The CDR3 DNA sequence: TGCGCCAGCCTAGAGAATCAGCGGGGGGGACGACCGTACGAGCAGTACTTC. Its translation is CASLENQRGGRPYEQYF.

This chain links TRBV14 with TRBJ2-7; 8 bases align to TRBD2. The J segment lost 2 bases and the V segment lost 1 base, leaving 10 bases of the junction unmatched. The CDR3 loop spans 17 amino acids. CDR1 and CDR2 (germline): SGHDN, FVKESK. Written as DNA, the CDR3 is TGTGCCAGCAGCCAAGCCATAGGACTAGCTGAAACCTACGAGCAGTACTTC. Its protein product is CASSQAIGLAETYEQYF.